Given below is one TCR beta chain in context. As yet, its antigen is unknown. PCR was performed using 60 Vbeta and 13 Jbeta primers. Clones were sequenced by immunoSEQ multiplex PCR, and TCRdb holds only the in-frame ones, with some missing. This table has fewer than 200,000 clones, about 88% appearing once. This record comes from a study of cytomegalovirus exposure and HLA in healthy donors. Across the study: From 190 million or so T cells, an earlier analysis saw 100 million to 140 million unique TCR beta sequences. About 85 million unique TCRs from HLA-typed donors were held in an early release of data.

Germline CDR1 is SGHTA and CDR2 is FQGNSA. Trimming took 3 bases from V and 1 from J, leaving 14 bases between them. This CDR3 spans 16 amino acids. General study findings and limits: There were around 160 TCR beta chains listed as cytomegalovirus-associated. As a later analysis showed, a missense DCLRE1C variant was linked to trimming of TCR beta V- and J-genes.

Sequencing used PBMCs. This receptor was obtained from a girl in the first two years of life in good health and CMV-seronegative. The gene calls are TRBV7-2 and TRBJ2-3; D is perhaps TRBD1 (6 bases). The chain's CDR3 is CASSFATGLGTDTQYF. DNA of the CDR3: TGTGCCAGCAGCTTCGCAACAGGGTTGGGCACAGATACGCAGTATTTT.